This T cell receptor beta chain was identified during a study of CD8 T cells in ankylosing spondylitis. Study-wide results and caveats: Clones tied to disease were said to be significantly enriched in matched ankylosing spondylitis synovial fluid.

MiXCR was run by TCRdb on the 5' RACE reads, yielding one entry per CDR3 protein. The sample gives 250,000 or so distinct CDR3 sequences, about 24% of which show up once; less than 0.75% is in the top ten. Worth noting for this clonotype: Its cognate antigen is unknown. An end of the junction differs from the germline gene, which may be a read error.

The CDR3 runs to 11 residues. From germline, CDR1 is SQVTM and CDR2 ANQGSEA. The sequence derives from a male donor with ankylosing spondylitis or in good health (not recorded which). The sample consisted of blood, either unsorted or a sorted T cell fraction (not recorded which). This sequence joins TRBV29-1 and TRBJ1-1; D may be TRBD1 (6 bases). CDR3 amino acids: CSDTGNTEVFF. The CDR3 DNA is TGCAGCGATACAGGGAACACTGAAGTTTTCTTT.